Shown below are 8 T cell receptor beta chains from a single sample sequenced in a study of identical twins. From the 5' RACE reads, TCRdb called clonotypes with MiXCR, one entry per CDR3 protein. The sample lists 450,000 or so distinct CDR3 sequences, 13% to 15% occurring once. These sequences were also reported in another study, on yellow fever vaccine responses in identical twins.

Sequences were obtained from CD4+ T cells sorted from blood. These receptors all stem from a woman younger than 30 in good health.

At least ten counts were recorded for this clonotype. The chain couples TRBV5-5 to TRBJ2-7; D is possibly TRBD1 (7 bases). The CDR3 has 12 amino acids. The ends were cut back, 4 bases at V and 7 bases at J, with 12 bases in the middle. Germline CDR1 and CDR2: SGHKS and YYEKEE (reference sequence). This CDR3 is CASSNAGGEQYF. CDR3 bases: TGTGCCAGCAGCAACGCAGGGGGGGAGCAGTACTTC. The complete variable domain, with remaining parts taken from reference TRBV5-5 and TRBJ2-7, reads DAGVTQSPTHLIKTRGQQVTLRCSPISGHKSVSWYQQVLGQGPQFIFQYYEKEERGRGNFPDRFSARQFPNYSSELNVNALLLGDSALYLCASSNAGGEQYFGPGTRLTVT.

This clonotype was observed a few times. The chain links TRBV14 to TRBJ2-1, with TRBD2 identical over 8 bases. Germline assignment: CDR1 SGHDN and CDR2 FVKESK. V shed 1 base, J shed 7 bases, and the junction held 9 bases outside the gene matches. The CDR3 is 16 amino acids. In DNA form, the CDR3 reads TGTGCCAGCAGCCAAGCGGGAGGGTTCCTTGGGAATGAGCAGTTCTTC. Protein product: CASSQAGGFLGNEQFF. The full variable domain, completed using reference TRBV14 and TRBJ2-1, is EAGVTQFPSHSVIEKGQTVTLRCDPISGHDNLYWYRRVMGKEIKFLLHFVKESKQDESGMPNNRFLAERTGGTYSTLKVQPAELEDSGVYFCASSQAGGFLGNEQFFGPGTRLTVL.

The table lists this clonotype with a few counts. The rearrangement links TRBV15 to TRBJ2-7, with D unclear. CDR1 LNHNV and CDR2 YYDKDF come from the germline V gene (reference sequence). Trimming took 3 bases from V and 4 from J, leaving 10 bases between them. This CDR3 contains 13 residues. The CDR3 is CATSRDFTYEQYF. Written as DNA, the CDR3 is TGTGCCACCAGCAGGGATTTCACATACGAGCAGTACTTC.

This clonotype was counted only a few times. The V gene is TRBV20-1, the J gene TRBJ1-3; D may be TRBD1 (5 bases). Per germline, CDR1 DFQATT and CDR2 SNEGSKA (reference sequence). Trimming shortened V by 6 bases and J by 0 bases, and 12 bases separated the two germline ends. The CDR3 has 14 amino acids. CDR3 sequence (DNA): TGCAGTGCCCCACGGGGGGGCTCTGGAAACACCATATATTTT. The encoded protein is CSAPRGGSGNTIYF.

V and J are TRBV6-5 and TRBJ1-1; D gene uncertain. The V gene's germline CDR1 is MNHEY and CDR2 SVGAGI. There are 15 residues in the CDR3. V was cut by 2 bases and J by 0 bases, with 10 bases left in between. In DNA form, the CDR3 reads TGTGCCAGCAGTTACACCAGCCGACTGAACACTGAAGCTTTCTTT. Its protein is CASSYTSRLNTEAFF.

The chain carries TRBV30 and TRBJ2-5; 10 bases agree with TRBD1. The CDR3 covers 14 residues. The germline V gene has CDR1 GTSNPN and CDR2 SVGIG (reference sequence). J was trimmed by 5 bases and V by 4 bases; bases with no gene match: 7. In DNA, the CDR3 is TGTGCCTGGACCCCGACAGGGGGCCAGGAGACCCAGTACTTC. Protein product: CAWTPTGGQETQYF.

CDR3 protein: CASSQWGEGYNEQFF. CDR3 sequence (DNA): TGTGCCAGCAGCCAATGGGGGGAAGGCTACAATGAGCAGTTCTTC. The chain links TRBV3-1 to TRBJ2-1, with a tentative D call TRBD2 (6 bases). The V end was cut by 2 bases, the J end by 3 bases, with 11 bases between. The CDR3 runs 15 residues. CDR1 is LGHDT, CDR2 YNNKEL, per germline (reference sequence).

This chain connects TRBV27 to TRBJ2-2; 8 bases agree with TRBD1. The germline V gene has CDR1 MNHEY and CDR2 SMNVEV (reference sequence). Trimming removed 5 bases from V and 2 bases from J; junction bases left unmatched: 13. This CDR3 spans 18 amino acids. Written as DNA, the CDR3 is TGTGCCAGCAGTCGTCTTGGAGGACAGGGAATAAACACCGGGGAGCTGTTTTTT. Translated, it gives CASSRLGGQGINTGELFF.